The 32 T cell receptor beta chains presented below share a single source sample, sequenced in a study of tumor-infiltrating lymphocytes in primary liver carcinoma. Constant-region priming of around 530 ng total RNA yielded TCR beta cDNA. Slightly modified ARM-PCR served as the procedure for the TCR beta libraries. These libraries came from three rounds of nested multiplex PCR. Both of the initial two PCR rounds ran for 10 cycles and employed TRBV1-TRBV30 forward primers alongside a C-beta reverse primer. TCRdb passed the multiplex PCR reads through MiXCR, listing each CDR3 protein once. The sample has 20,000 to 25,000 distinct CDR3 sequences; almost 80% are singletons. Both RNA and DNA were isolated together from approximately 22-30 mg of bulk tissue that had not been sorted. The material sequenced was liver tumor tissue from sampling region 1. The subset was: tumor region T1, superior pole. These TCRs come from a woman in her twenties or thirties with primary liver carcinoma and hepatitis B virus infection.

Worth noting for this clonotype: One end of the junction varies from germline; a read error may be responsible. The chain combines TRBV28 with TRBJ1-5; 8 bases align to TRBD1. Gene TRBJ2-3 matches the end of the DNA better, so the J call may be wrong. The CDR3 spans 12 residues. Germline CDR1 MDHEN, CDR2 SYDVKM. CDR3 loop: CPSSVSGTGQYF. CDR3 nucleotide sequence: TGTCCCAGCAGCGTCTCCGGGACAGGCCAGTATTTT.

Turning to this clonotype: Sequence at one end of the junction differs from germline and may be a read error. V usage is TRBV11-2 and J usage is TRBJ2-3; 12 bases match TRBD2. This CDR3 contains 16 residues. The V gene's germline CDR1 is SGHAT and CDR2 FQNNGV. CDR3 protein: CASCAGLAGIVDTRYF. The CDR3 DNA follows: TGTGCCAGTTGCGCGGGACTAGCGGGTATTGTTGACACGCGGTATTTT.

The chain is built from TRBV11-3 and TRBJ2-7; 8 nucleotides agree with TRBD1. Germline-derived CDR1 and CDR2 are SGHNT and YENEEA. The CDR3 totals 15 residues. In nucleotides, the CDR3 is TGTGGCATGAGCTTCGGGACAGGTACAACCTACGAGCAGTACTTC. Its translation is CGMSFGTGTTYEQYF. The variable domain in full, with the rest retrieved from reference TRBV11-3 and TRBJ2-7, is EAGVVQSPRYKIIEKKQPVAFWCNPISGHNTLYWYLQNLGQGPELLIRYENEEAVDDSQLPKDRFSAERLKGVDSTLKIQPAELGDSAVYLCGMSFGTGTTYEQYFGPGTRLTVT.

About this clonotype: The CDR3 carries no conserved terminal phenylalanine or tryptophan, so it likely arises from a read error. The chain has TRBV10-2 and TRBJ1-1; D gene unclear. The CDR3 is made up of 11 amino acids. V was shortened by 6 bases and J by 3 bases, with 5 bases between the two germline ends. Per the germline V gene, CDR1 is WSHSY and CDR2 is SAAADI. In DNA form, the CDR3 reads TGCGCCAGCAGCTTTGACACTGAAGCTTTCATT. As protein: CASSFDTEAFI.

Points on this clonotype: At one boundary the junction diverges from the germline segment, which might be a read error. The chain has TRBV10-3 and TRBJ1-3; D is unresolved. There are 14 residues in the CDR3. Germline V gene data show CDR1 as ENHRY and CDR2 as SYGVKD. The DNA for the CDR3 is TGTGCCATCAGTGAGTCAGTTACTGGAATCACCATATACTTT. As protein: CAISESVTGITIYF.

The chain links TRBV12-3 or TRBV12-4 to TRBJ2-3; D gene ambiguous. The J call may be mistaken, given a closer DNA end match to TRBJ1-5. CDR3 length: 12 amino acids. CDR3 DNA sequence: TGTGCCAGCAGTTCTGGTCACGCTATGCAGCATTTT. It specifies CASSSGHAMQHF.

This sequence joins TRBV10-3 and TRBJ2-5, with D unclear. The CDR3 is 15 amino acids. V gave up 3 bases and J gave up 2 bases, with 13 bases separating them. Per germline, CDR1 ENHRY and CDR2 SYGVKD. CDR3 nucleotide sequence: TGTGCCATCAGTGACTCTTCTACCAGACAAGAGACCCAGTACTTC. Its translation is CAISDSSTRQETQYF.

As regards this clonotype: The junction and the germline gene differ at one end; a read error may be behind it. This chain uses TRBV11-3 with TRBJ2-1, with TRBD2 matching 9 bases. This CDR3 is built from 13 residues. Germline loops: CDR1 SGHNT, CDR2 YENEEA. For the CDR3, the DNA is TGTGTCGGCGCTAGCGGGAATGGGAATGAGCAGTTTTTC. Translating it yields CVGASGNGNEQFF.

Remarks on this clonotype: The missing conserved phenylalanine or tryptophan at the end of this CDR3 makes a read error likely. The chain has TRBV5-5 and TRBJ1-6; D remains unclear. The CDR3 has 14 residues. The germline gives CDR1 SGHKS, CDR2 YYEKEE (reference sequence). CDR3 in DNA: TGTGCCAGCAGTTTGGACGTCAGTAATTCATCCCTCCACCTT. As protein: CASSLDVSNSSLHL.

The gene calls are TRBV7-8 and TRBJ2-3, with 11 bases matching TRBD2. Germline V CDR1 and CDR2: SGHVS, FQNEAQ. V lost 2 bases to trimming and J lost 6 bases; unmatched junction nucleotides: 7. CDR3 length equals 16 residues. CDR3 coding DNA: TGTGCCAGCAGCTTATTAGCGGGGGGGCCTGGTGATACGCAGTATTTT. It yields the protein CASSLLAGGPGDTQYF.

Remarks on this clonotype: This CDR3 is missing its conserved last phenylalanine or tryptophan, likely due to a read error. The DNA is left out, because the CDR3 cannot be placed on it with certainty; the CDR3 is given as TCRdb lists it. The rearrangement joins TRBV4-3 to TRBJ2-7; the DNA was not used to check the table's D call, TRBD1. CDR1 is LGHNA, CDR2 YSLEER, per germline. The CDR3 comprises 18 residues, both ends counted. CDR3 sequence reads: CASSQAVTGGHISYVQYL.

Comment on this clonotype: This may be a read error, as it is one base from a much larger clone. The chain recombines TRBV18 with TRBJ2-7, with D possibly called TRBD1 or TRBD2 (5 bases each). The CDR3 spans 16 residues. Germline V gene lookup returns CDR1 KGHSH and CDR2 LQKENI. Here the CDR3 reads CARSLGPPGTLNEQYF. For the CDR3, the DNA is TGTGCCAGATCACTCGGGCCACCCGGGACCCTGAACGAGCAGTACTTC.

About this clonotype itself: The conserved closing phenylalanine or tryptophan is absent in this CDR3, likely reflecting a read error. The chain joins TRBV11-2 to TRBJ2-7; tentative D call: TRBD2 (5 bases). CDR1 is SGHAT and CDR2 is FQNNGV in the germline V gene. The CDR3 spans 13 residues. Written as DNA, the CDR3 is TGTGCCATCAGCTTAAATGAAGTAGCGTCGCAGTACTTA. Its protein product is CAISLNEVASQYL.

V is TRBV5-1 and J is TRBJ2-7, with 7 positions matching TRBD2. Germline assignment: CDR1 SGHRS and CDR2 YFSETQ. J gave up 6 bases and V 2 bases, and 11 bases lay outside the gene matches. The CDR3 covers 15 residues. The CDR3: CASSFSSGDSCEQYF. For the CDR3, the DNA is TGCGCCAGCAGCTTCTCTAGCGGCGATAGCTGCGAGCAGTACTTC.

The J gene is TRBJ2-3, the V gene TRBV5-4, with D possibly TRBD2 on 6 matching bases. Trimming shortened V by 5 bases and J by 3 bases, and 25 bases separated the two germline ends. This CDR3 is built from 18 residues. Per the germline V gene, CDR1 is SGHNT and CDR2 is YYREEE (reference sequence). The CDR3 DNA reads TGTGCCAGCAGTAGCCCGGTGGCTAGCGTGAGTCGGACAGATACGCAGTATTTT. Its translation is CASSSPVASVSRTDTQYF.

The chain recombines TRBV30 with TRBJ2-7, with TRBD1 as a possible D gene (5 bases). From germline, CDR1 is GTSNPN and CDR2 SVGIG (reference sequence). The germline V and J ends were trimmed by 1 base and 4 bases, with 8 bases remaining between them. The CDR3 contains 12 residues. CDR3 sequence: CAWSETAYEQYF. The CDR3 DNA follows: TGTGCCTGGAGTGAGACAGCATACGAGCAGTACTTC.

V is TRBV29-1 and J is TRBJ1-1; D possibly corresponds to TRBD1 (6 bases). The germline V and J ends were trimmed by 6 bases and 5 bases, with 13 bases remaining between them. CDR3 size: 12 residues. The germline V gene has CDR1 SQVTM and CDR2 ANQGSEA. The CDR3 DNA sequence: TGCAGCGTCGGGACACGGAGTACTGAAGCTTTCTTT. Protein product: CSVGTRSTEAFF. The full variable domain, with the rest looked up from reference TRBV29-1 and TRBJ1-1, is SAVISQKPSRDICQRGTSLTIQCQVDSQVTMMFWYRQQPGQSLTLIATANQGSEATYESGFVIDKFPISRPNLTFSTLTVSNMSPEDSSIYLCSVGTRSTEAFFGQGTRLTVV.

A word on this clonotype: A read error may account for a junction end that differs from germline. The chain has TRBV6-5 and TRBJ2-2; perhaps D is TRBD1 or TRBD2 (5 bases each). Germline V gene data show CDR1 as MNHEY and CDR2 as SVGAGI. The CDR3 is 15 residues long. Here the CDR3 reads CASSFMGPNTGELLF. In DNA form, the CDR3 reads TGTGCCAGCAGTTTCATGGGACCGAACACCGGGGAGCTGTTGTTT.

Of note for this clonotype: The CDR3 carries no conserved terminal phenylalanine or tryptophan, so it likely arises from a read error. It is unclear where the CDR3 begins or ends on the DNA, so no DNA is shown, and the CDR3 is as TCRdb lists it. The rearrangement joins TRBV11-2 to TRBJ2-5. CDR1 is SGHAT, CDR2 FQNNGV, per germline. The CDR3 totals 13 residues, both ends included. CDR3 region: CASSLESKGTRYL.

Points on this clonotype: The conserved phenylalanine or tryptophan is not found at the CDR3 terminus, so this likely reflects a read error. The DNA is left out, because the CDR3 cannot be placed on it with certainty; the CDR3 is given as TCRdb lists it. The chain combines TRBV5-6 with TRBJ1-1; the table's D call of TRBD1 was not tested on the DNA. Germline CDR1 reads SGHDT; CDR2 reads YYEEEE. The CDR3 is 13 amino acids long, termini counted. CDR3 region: CASSFWGRRGVIL.

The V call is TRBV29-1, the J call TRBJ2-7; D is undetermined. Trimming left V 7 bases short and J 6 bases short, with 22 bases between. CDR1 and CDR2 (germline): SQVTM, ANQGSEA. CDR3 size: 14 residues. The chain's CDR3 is CSATASTTAGEQYF. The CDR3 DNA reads TGCAGCGCAACGGCCTCCACCACAGCTGGCGAGCAGTACTTC.

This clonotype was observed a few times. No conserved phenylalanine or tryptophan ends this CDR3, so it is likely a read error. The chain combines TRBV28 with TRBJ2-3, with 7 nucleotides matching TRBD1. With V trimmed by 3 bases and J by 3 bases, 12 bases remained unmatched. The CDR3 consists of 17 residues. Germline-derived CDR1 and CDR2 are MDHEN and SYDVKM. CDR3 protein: CASSFAKQGRLTDTQYL. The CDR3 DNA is TGTGCCAGCAGTTTCGCAAAACAGGGGCGACTGACAGATACGCAGTATCTT.

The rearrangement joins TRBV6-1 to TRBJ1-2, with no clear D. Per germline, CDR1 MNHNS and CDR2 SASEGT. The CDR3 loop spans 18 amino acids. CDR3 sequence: CVSTERFLVLRSNYGYTF. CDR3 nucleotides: TGTGTCAGTACTGAACGGTTCCTGGTCCTTAGATCCAACTATGGCTACACCTTC.

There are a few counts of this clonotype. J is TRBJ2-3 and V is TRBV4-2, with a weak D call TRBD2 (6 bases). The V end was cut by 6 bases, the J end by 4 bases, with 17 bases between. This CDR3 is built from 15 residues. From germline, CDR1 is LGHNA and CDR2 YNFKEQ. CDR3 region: CASSPKAGIADTQYF. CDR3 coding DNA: TGTGCCAGCAGTCCTAAGGCGGGAATCGCAGATACGCAGTATTTT.

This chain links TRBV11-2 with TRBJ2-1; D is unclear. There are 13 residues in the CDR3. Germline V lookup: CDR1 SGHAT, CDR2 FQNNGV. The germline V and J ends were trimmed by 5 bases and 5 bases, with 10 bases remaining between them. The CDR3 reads CASSSYSDNEQFF. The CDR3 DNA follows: TGTGCCAGCAGCAGTTACAGCGACAATGAGCAGTTCTTC.

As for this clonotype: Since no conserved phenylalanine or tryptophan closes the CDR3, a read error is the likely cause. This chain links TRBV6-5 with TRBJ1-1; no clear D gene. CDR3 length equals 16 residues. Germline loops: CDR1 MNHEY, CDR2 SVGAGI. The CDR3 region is CASSPGDGMRNTEAFL. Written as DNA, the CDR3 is TGTGCTAGCAGCCCCGGAGACGGCATGAGGAACACTGAAGCTTTCTTA.

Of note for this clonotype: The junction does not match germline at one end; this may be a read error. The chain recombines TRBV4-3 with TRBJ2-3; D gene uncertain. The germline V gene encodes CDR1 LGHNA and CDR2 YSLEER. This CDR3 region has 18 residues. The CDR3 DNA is TGCGCCAGCAGCCAGTCGGTCTGGCTTGGTGATCCAGATGATACGCTGTATTTT. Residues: CASSQSVWLGDPDDTLYF.

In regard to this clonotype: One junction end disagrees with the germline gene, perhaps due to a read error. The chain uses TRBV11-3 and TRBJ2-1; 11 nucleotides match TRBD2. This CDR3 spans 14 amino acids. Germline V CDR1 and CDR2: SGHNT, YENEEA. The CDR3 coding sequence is TGTGCCAACAGCAGATTAGCGGGGGGGTATGAGCAGTTCTTC. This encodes CANSRLAGGYEQFF.

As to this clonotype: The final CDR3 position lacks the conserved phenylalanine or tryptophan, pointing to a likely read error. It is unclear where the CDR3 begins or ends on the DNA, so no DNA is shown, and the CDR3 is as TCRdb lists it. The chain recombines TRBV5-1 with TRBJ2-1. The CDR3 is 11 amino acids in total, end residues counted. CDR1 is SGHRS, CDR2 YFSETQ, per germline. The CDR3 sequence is CASSLSGELFL.

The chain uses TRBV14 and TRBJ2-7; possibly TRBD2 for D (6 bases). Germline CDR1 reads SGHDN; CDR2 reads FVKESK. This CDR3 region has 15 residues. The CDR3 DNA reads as TGTGCTAACAGCCAGGCGGCGGGGACTTACTACGAGCAGTACTTC. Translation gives CANSQAAGTYYEQYF.

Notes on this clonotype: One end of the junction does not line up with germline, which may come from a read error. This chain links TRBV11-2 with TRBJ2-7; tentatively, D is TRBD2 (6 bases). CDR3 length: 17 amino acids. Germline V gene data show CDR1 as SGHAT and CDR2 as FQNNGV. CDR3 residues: CASGITGGSSWTYGQYF. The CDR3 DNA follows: TGTGCCAGCGGTATCACAGGAGGGAGCTCTTGGACCTACGGGCAGTACTTC.

In DNA, the CDR3 is TGTGCCAGCAGCCAAACCACGGGATTTAAATTCTACGAGCAGTACTTC. This translates into CASSQTTGFKFYEQYF. The chain is built from TRBV7-9 and TRBJ2-7; weak D call: TRBD2 (5 bases). The CDR3 spans 16 residues. V lost 5 bases, J lost 3 bases, and 20 bases lay in between. Germline V CDR1 and CDR2: SEHNR, FQNEAQ (reference sequence).